This passage covers 19 T cell receptor beta chains from one sample sequenced in a study of T cell responses to AZD1222 COVID-19 vaccine. The assay was immunoSEQ multiplex PCR, and TCRdb's table has in-frame clones only and misses some. The data contain 100,000 to 150,000 clones, around 90% of them singletons. The sample was peripheral blood, taken on day 0 of AZD1222 vaccination. Receptor source: an adult in good health.

The J gene is TRBJ2-2, the V gene TRBV5-8; 8 bases align to TRBD1. V lost 3 bases, J lost 3 bases, and 1 base stayed unmatched. The germline gives CDR1 SGHTS, CDR2 YDEGEE. The CDR3 is 14 amino acids. The CDR3 nucleotides read TGTGCCAGCAGCTACAGGGGGGACACCGGGGAGCTGTTTTTT. Its translation is CASSYRGDTGELFF.

The chain is built from TRBV9 and TRBJ2-2; D remains ambiguous. The CDR3 has 17 residues. Between the trimmed V and J ends, which lost 0 bases and 0 bases, there was a span of 12 bases. From germline, CDR1 is SGDLS and CDR2 YYNGEE. The CDR3 DNA follows: TGTGCCAGCAGCGTAGCGTGGAAGGCTCCGAACACCGGGGAGCTGTTTTTT. Its protein product is CASSVAWKAPNTGELFF.

This chain uses TRBV10-3 with TRBJ2-1; TRBD2 aligns across 9 bases. The CDR3 extends over 16 amino acids. Unmatched junction bases numbered 11, after V lost 6 bases and J lost 5 bases. Germline V CDR1 and CDR2: ENHRY, SYGVKD. DNA of the CDR3: TGTGCCATCAGGGGAGGTCCAGCGGGGGGTGACAATGAGCAGTTCTTC. The encoded protein is CAIRGGPAGGDNEQFF.

V usage is TRBV15 and J usage is TRBJ1-1; no clear D gene. The V gene's germline CDR1 is LNHNV and CDR2 YYDKDF (reference sequence). V was trimmed by 8 bases and J by 1 base, leaving 8 bases between them. This CDR3 is 12 amino acids long. CDR3 bases: TGTGCCACCCGTCTATGGAACACTGAAGCTTTCTTT. Translating gives CATRLWNTEAFF.

This clone was seen a few times. This chain joins TRBV14 and TRBJ1-1; D unclear. Germline CDR1 and CDR2: SGHDN and FVKESK. The ends were cut back, 0 bases at V and 10 bases at J, with 9 bases in the middle. This CDR3 contains 12 residues. In DNA, the CDR3 is TGTGCCAGCAGCCAAGAGCGGGTTAGAGCTTTCTTT. Amino acid sequence: CASSQERVRAFF.

This chain links TRBV6-2 or TRBV6-3 with TRBJ1-1; D unresolved. The CDR3 is 12 amino acids. From germline, CDR1 is MNHEY and CDR2 SVGEGT. V was shortened by 5 bases and J by 8 bases, with 12 bases between the two germline ends. CDR3 coding DNA: TGTGCCAGCAGTGGCCCGCGCGTCGAAGCTTTCTTT. Amino acid sequence: CASSGPRVEAFF.

V and J are TRBV6-6 and TRBJ1-1; D is unresolved. Germline lookup yields CDR1 MNHNY and CDR2 SVGAGI (reference sequence). Trimming took off 4 bases at V and 0 bases at J, with 9 bases between the two ends. The CDR3 consists of 14 residues. The CDR3 region has the DNA TGTGCCAGCAGTTCCCCCGAGATGAACACTGAAGCTTTCTTT. The encoded protein is CASSSPEMNTEAFF.

The chain employs TRBV3-1 (or the pseudogene TRBV3-2) and TRBJ1-2; D is unresolved. Trimming stripped 1 base from V and 4 bases from J, with 7 bases between. The CDR3 is made up of 13 amino acids. Germline V gene sequence: CDR1 LGHDT, CDR2 YNNKEL (reference sequence). CDR3 sequence (DNA): TGTGCCAGCAGCCAAGCTGAAAGCTATGGCTACACCTTC. Translated, it gives CASSQAESYGYTF.

The chain links TRBV5-1 to TRBJ1-2, with D perhaps TRBD1 (6 bases). Between the trimmed V and J ends, which lost 4 bases and 2 bases, there was a span of 15 bases. The CDR3 has 15 residues. CDR1 is SGHRS and CDR2 is YFSETQ in the germline V gene. CDR3 sequence reads: CASSQDSFGNYGYTF. DNA of the CDR3: TGCGCCAGCAGCCAGGACAGCTTTGGGAACTATGGCTACACCTTC.

This sequence joins TRBV13 and TRBJ1-1; 7 nucleotides line up with TRBD1. From germline, CDR1 is PRHDT and CDR2 FYEKMQ (reference sequence). The CDR3 has 19 amino acids. The junction had 19 bases not matched to a gene; V was cut back by 5 bases and J by 1 base. CDR3 sequence: CASSHRGQVTGRGNTEAFF. The CDR3, as DNA: TGTGCCAGCAGCCACAGGGGTCAAGTGACAGGGCGGGGGAACACTGAAGCTTTCTTT.

V gene TRBV10-1 combines with J gene TRBJ2-1; D might be TRBD2 (6 bases). In germline, CDR1 is WNHNN, CDR2 SYGVQD (reference sequence). This CDR3 has 14 amino acids. Deletions cut 6 bases from V and 7 bases from J, with 16 bases between. The CDR3 nucleotides are TGCGCCAGCAGCTTGGGGGAGGTGAGGAATGAGCAGTTCTTC. This sequence encodes CASSLGEVRNEQFF.

The chain links TRBV5-1 to TRBJ2-5; 12 bases line up with TRBD2. The CDR3 extends over 16 amino acids. After removal of 5 bases from V and 2 bases from J, the junction contained 7 bases not matched to a gene. Per the germline V gene, CDR1 is SGHRS and CDR2 is YFSETQ. CDR3 DNA: TGCGCCAGCAGTTTGACTAGCGGGGGAGGACAAGAGACCCAGTACTTC. Residues: CASSLTSGGGQETQYF. Full variable domain (rest looked up from reference TRBV5-1 and TRBJ2-5): KAGVTQTPRYLIKTRGQQVTLSCSPISGHRSVSWYQQTPGQGLQFLFEYFSETQRNKGNFPGRFSGRQFSNSRSEMNVSTLELGDSALYLCASSLTSGGGQETQYFGPGTRLLVL.

V gene TRBV19 combines with J gene TRBJ1-1, with TRBD1 as a possible D gene (5 bases). Germline CDR1 is LNHDA and CDR2 is SQIVND (reference sequence). The V end lost 5 bases, the J end lost 1 base, and 14 bases lay between the germline ends. The CDR3 spans 15 residues. The CDR3 here is CASSGAGVGNTEAFF. The CDR3 DNA follows: TGTGCCAGTAGTGGAGCGGGGGTAGGGAACACTGAAGCTTTCTTT.

This chain uses TRBV27 with TRBJ2-3, with unresolved D. Trimming took off 8 bases at V and 4 bases at J, with 10 bases between the two ends. The germline V gene has CDR1 MNHEY and CDR2 SMNVEV (reference sequence). This CDR3 contains 12 residues. The CDR3 is CASGTAPDTQYF. CDR3 bases: TGTGCCAGCGGCACGGCCCCAGATACGCAGTATTTT.

This clone was seen a few times. The CDR3 protein is CASGSDRWAGELFF. CDR3 in DNA: TGTGCTAGTGGTTCCGACAGGTGGGCCGGGGAGCTGTTTTTT. The chain couples TRBV12-5 to TRBJ2-2, with TRBD1 as a possible D gene (6 bases). Germline V CDR1 and CDR2: LGHNT, FRNRAP. Between the trimmed V and J ends, which lost 4 bases and 6 bases, there was a span of 12 bases. The CDR3 runs 14 residues.

The chain joins TRBV6-1 to TRBJ1-6; no firm D call. Germline CDR1 and CDR2: MNHNS and SASEGT. The CDR3 sequence is 14 residues long. The V and J ends lost 0 bases and 8 bases respectively, with 8 bases between them. The CDR3 sequence is CASSEALQHSPLHF. The CDR3 region has the DNA TGTGCCAGCAGTGAAGCGCTCCAACATTCACCCCTCCACTTT.

The chain joins TRBV13 to TRBJ2-7; 7 nucleotides match TRBD1. V gave up 1 base and J gave up 5 bases; unmatched junction bases: 5. Germline V CDR1 and CDR2: PRHDT, FYEKMQ (reference sequence). This CDR3 comprises 14 residues. The CDR3 sequence: CASSLVGQGDEQYF. The CDR3 nucleotides are TGTGCCAGCAGCTTAGTCGGCCAGGGGGACGAGCAGTACTTC.

The chain carries TRBV5-1 and TRBJ1-1; 8 bases match TRBD1. The germline V gene encodes CDR1 SGHRS and CDR2 YFSETQ. Trimming took 0 bases from V and 7 from J; bases not matched to a gene: 2. The CDR3 totals 13 residues. The CDR3: CASSLDRGSEAFF. The CDR3 DNA is TGCGCCAGCAGCTTGGACAGGGGGAGTGAAGCTTTCTTT.

The chain links TRBV6-6 to TRBJ1-2; D gene ambiguous. Germline V gives CDR1 MNHNY, CDR2 SVGAGI (reference sequence). Between the trimmed V and J ends, which lost 10 bases and 5 bases, there was a span of 17 bases. CDR3 length: 13 residues. The CDR3 sequence: CATPRTDGYGYTF. The CDR3 DNA sequence: TGTGCCACTCCGAGGACCGACGGATATGGCTACACCTTC.